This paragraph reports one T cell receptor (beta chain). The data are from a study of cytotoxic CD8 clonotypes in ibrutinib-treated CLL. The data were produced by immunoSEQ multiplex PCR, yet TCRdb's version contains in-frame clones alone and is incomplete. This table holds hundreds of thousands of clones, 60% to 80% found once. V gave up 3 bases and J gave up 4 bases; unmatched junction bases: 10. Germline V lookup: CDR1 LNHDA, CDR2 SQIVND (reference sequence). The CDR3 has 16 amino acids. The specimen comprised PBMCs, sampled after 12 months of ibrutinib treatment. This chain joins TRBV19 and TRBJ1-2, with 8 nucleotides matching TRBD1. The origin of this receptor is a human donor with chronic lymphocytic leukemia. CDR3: CASSIWTGTSLYGYTF. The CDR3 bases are TGTGCCAGTAGTATCTGGACAGGGACATCTCTCTATGGCTACACCTTC.